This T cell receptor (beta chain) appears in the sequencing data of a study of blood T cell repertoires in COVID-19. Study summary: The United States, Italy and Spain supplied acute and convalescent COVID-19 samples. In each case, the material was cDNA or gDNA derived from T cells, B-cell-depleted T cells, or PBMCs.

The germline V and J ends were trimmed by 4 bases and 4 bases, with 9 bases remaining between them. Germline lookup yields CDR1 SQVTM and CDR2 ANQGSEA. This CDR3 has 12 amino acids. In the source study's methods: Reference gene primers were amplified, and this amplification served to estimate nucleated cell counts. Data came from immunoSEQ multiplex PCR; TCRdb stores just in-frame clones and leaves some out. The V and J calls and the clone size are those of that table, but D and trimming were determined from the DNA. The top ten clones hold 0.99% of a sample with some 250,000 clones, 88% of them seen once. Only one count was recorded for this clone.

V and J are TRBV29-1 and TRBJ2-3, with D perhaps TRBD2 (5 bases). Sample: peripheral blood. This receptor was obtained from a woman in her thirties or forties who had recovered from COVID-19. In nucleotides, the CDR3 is TGCAGCGTTGTTAGCGCCTCAGATACGCAGTATTTT. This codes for CSVVSASDTQYF.